The 25 T cell receptor beta chains below come from one sample, sequenced in a study of T cells after yellow fever vaccination (dated by TCRdb to between 2017 and 2020). Libraries came from 5' RACE. This sample was sequenced with an Illumina NovaSeq 6000. TCRdb redid the processing of the public reads, applying fastp at Q25 and MiXCR, and retained in-frame beta chains. Entries that share a CDR3 protein sequence are merged under the most common genes and DNA. For this sample there are some 340,000 distinct CDR3 sequences; roughly a tenth appear just once. Less than 3.5% of the sample comes from the top ten. The sample's treatment or condition label, in plain terms: live attenuated yellow fever vaccine strain. The sample consisted of CD4+ T cells sorted from PBMCs, taken 45 days after the yellow fever booster vaccination. These receptors originate from a man between 18 and 29 years old who received the YFV17D yellow fever vaccine.

This clonotype occurred many times. J is TRBJ1-4 and V is TRBV12-3 or TRBV12-4; 8 nucleotides line up with TRBD1. After removal of 4 bases from V and 8 bases from J, the junction contained 9 bases not matched to a gene. The CDR3 is made up of 15 amino acids. Here the CDR3 reads CASSSPTGAREKLFF. The CDR3 DNA follows: TGTGCCAGCAGTTCCCCGACAGGGGCCAGGGAAAAACTGTTTTTT.

The chain carries TRBV6-5 and TRBJ2-3; 11 nucleotides line up with TRBD2. The CDR3 contains 17 residues. From germline, CDR1 is MNHEY and CDR2 SVGAGI. Losses at the gene ends were 4 bases for V and 0 bases for J; bases not matched to a gene: 6. DNA of the CDR3: TGTGCCAGCAGTTCTAGCGGGGGGCCGCCTAGCACAGATACGCAGTATTTT. Protein product: CASSSSGGPPSTDTQYF.

In this sample, this clonotype turned up a few times. The genes are TRBV9 and TRBJ2-1, with 12 bases that match TRBD2. CDR1 and CDR2 from the germline V gene are SGDLS and YYNGEE. V was pared by 4 bases and J by 15 bases, with 14 bases of the junction left unmatched. This CDR3 is 15 amino acids long. DNA of the CDR3: TGTGCCAGCAGCACCCAGACTAGCGGGGGCCTTCCGCCGTTCTTC. It codes for CASSTQTSGGLPPFF.

The chain links TRBV19 to TRBJ1-5; a possible D gene is TRBD1 (6 bases). This CDR3 comprises 17 residues. Trimming pared 8 bases from V and 6 bases from J, leaving 26 bases between. CDR1 LNHDA and CDR2 SQIVND come from the germline V gene (reference sequence). The CDR3 nucleotides read TGTGCCAGTGCGCTTGGATTGCCAAACAGGGCCGGTCAGCCCCAGCATTTT. It encodes CASALGLPNRAGQPQHF.

This clonotype was recorded a few times. This chain uses TRBV4-2 with TRBJ2-4, with 8 bases matching TRBD2. Germline CDR1 and CDR2: LGHNA and YNFKEQ. This CDR3 region has 13 residues. J lost 12 bases, V lost 0 bases, and 4 bases had no gene match. The CDR3 spells CASSQDRGTSQYF. Here the CDR3 DNA reads TGTGCCAGCAGCCAAGACAGAGGGACTAGTCAGTACTTC.

This clonotype was seen ten or more times. The chain recombines TRBV20-1 with TRBJ2-4, with TRBD1 matching 9 bases. J was trimmed by 5 bases and V by 6 bases; bases with no gene match: 5. CDR1 DFQATT and CDR2 SNEGSKA come from the germline V gene (reference sequence). The CDR3 length is 13 residues. This chain's CDR3 is CSATGGHQNIQYF. The CDR3 region has the DNA TGCAGTGCCACAGGGGGCCACCAAAACATTCAGTACTTC.

This clonotype has only a few counts. This chain joins TRBV7-6 and TRBJ2-1; perhaps TRBD1 as D (5 bases). V was clipped by 2 bases and J by 8 bases, with 16 bases between them. From germline, CDR1 is SGHVS and CDR2 FNYEAQ. CDR3 length: 15 amino acids. The CDR3 DNA sequence: TGTGCCAGCAGCTTACAGGGTTTCGTAGGTTATGAGCAGTTCTTC. It yields the protein CASSLQGFVGYEQFF. The whole variable domain, remainder taken from reference TRBV7-6 and TRBJ2-1, is GAGVSQSPRYKVTKRGQDVALRCDPISGHVSLYWYRQALGQGPEFLTYFNYEAQQDKSGLPNDRFSAERPEGSISTLTIQRTEQRDSAMYRCASSLQGFVGYEQFFGPGTRLTVL.

This clonotype has only a few counts. The chain links TRBV12-3 or TRBV12-4 to TRBJ2-1; D may be TRBD2 (6 bases). V was shortened by 6 bases and J by 9 bases, with 15 bases between the two germline ends. The CDR3 is 13 amino acids. The CDR3 DNA follows: TGTGCCAGCAGCCGGGACTCTCACGGTGAGCAGTTCTTC. Protein sequence: CASSRDSHGEQFF.

The chain uses TRBV6-2 or TRBV6-3 and TRBJ1-2, with D possibly TRBD1 on 5 matching bases. The CDR3 has 13 amino acids. CDR1 MNHEY and CDR2 SVGEGT come from the germline V gene. V gave up 11 bases and J gave up 3 bases, with 16 bases separating them. The CDR3: CAGTGGKDYGYTF. As DNA, the CDR3 is TGTGCCGGCACCGGGGGGAAGGACTATGGCTACACCTTC.

J is TRBJ2-6 and V is TRBV24-1, with TRBD1 matching over 8 bases. The length of the CDR3 is 14 residues. The V gene end was trimmed by 9 bases and the J gene end by 0 bases; junction bases not matched to a gene: 0. Germline CDR1 KGHDR, CDR2 SFDVKD. CDR3 protein: CATGQGSGANVLTF. The CDR3, as DNA: TGTGCCACCGGACAGGGCTCTGGGGCCAACGTCCTGACTTTC.

The chain recombines TRBV7-3 with TRBJ1-2, with unresolved D. Germline V CDR1 and CDR2: SGHTA, FQGTGA. Trimming removed 5 bases at V and 4 bases at J, with 14 bases between. The CDR3 totals 14 residues. Written as DNA, the CDR3 is TGTGCCAGCAGCCCAACCCCCCAGTCCTATGGCTACACCTTC. This sequence encodes CASSPTPQSYGYTF.

This clonotype came up a few times. The chain has TRBV7-2 and TRBJ2-7; 7 bases are a match to TRBD1. CDR1 is SGHTA and CDR2 is FQGNSA in the germline V gene. The ends lost 3 bases at V and 3 bases at J; junction bases unmatched: 5. This CDR3 is 14 amino acids long. CDR3 sequence reads: CASSLIGGGYEQYF. Here the CDR3 DNA reads TGTGCCAGCAGCTTGATAGGGGGCGGCTACGAGCAGTACTTC.

The V and J genes are TRBV14 and TRBJ2-3, with D tentatively TRBD1 (5 bases). The germline V gene encodes CDR1 SGHDN and CDR2 FVKESK. The CDR3 sequence is 15 residues long. V was shortened by 4 bases and J by 2 bases, with 13 bases between the two germline ends. The DNA of the CDR3 is TGTGCCAGCAGCCCCCAAGGGGTAACCACAGATACGCAGTATTTT. It codes for CASSPQGVTTDTQYF.

This chain joins TRBV29-1 and TRBJ1-5; 9 positions agree with TRBD1. This CDR3 comprises 13 residues. Germline CDR1 is SQVTM and CDR2 is ANQGSEA. J gave up 10 bases and V 6 bases, and 10 bases lay outside the gene matches. DNA for the CDR3: TGCAGCGTCGAACAGGGGGCGGGAGCCCCCCAGCATTTT. Translated, it gives CSVEQGAGAPQHF.

V is TRBV28 and J is TRBJ2-7, with D possibly matching TRBD1 (5 bases). The germline gives CDR1 MDHEN, CDR2 SYDVKM. The ends were cut back, 7 bases at V and 2 bases at J, with 18 bases in the middle. The CDR3 extends over 15 amino acids. CDR3 sequence (DNA): TGTGCCAGCACTACCGCGAGTGCAGGGACCTACGAGCAGTACGTC. Translated: CASTTASAGTYEQYV.

This clonotype has more than one count but fewer than ten. The CDR3 protein is CASTRGRTFYGYTF. CDR3 sequence (DNA): TGTGCCAGCACCCGGGGACGTACATTTTATGGCTACACCTTC. The V call is TRBV6-5, the J call TRBJ1-2; D perhaps matches TRBD1 (5 bases). There are 14 residues in the CDR3. With 7 bases removed from V and 5 bases from J, the gap between germline ends came to 17 bases. The germline gives CDR1 MNHEY, CDR2 SVGAGI.

This clonotype was recorded a few times. The CDR3 region is CASRTGTQSSYEQYF. CDR3 DNA sequence: TGTGCCAGCAGGACCGGGACCCAAAGCTCCTACGAGCAGTACTTC. The chain recombines TRBV6-2 or TRBV6-3 with TRBJ2-7; D is possibly TRBD1 or TRBD2 (5 bases each). Germline V gene sequence: CDR1 MNHEY, CDR2 SVGEGT. There are 15 residues in the CDR3. Trimming took 6 bases from V and 0 from J, leaving 15 bases between them.

The chain joins TRBV10-3 to TRBJ1-5; D might be TRBD1 (5 bases). V lost 3 bases and J 5 bases, leaving 11 bases between the germline ends. This CDR3 has 14 residues. The germline V gene has CDR1 ENHRY and CDR2 SYGVKD. This chain's CDR3 is CAISELPRDQPQHF. The DNA for the CDR3 is TGTGCCATCAGTGAACTCCCCAGGGATCAGCCCCAGCATTTT.

The chain employs TRBV4-3 and TRBJ2-1; no clear D. V lost 0 bases, J lost 3 bases, and 6 bases lay in between. Germline-derived CDR1 and CDR2 are LGHNA and YSLEER. This CDR3 has 14 amino acids. In DNA form, the CDR3 reads TGCGCCAGCAGCCAAGACAGGATCTACAATGAGCAGTTCTTC. Its translation: CASSQDRIYNEQFF.

On this clonotype itself: This likely comes from a read error, as the CDR3 has no conserved phenylalanine or tryptophan at its end. The chain recombines TRBV7-2 with TRBJ1-6; no clear D. V lost 4 bases and J 7 bases, leaving 8 bases between the germline ends. Germline lookup yields CDR1 SGHTA and CDR2 FQGNSA. There are 13 residues in the CDR3. The DNA for the CDR3 is TGTGCCAGCAGCTCAGGCTTAAATTCACCCCTCCACTTG. Amino acids: CASSSGLNSPLHL.

This clonotype was seen ten or more times. The CDR3 region has the DNA TGTGCCAGCAGCCAAGATCCTACCTTGAACACTGAAGCTTTCTTT. This gives the protein CASSQDPTLNTEAFF. This chain links TRBV4-2 with TRBJ1-1; no clear D gene. The CDR3 consists of 15 residues. V was cut by 0 bases and J by 0 bases, with 8 bases left in between. Germline CDR1 reads LGHNA; CDR2 reads YNFKEQ.

The chain uses TRBV20-1 and TRBJ2-1; the D gene is possibly TRBD2 (6 bases). V gave up 4 bases and J gave up 7 bases, with 11 bases separating them. In germline, CDR1 is DFQATT, CDR2 SNEGSKA (reference sequence). The CDR3 runs to 12 residues. In nucleotides, the CDR3 is TGCAGTGCTACTAGCGAATGGAATGAGCAGTTCTTC. This translates into CSATSEWNEQFF.

V usage is TRBV9 and J usage is TRBJ2-3; D may be TRBD2 (7 bases). The CDR3 has 14 residues. The V end lost 10 bases, the J end lost 3 bases, and 18 bases lay between the germline ends. From germline, CDR1 is SGDLS and CDR2 YYNGEE. The CDR3 protein is CASSVGGRTDTQYF. For the CDR3, the DNA is TGTGCCTCCTCGGTGGGGGGGCGTACAGATACGCAGTATTTT. The whole variable domain, remainder taken from reference TRBV9 and TRBJ2-3, is DSGVTQTPKHLITATGQRVTLRCSPRSGDLSVYWYQQSLDQGLQFLIQYYNGEERAKGNILERFSAQQFPDLHSELNLSSLELGDSALYFCASSVGGRTDTQYFGPGTRLTVL.

The gene calls are TRBV20-1 and TRBJ2-5, with D unresolved. Trimming left V 1 base short and J 4 bases short, with 10 bases between. The CDR3 contains 13 residues. The germline gives CDR1 DFQATT, CDR2 SNEGSKA (reference sequence). CDR3 sequence reads: CSARVSGGETQYF. The CDR3 region has the DNA TGCAGTGCTAGAGTCTCTGGCGGAGAGACCCAGTACTTC.

The sample holds many counts of this clonotype. The rearrangement joins TRBV28 to TRBJ2-7, with 9 bases that match TRBD1. The junction had 8 bases not matched to a gene; V was cut back by 6 bases and J by 5 bases. CDR1 and CDR2 from the germline V gene are MDHEN and SYDVKM. The CDR3 extends over 14 amino acids. The CDR3 here is CASSGGQGIHEQYV. Here the CDR3 DNA reads TGTGCCAGCAGCGGAGGACAGGGGATTCACGAGCAGTACGTC.